The sequence of this T cell receptor (beta chain) was determined in a study of blood T cell repertoires in COVID-19. Only in-frame clones appear in the TCRdb table, and some are missing; sequencing was by immunoSEQ multiplex PCR. The repertoire holds a few hundred thousand clones, with around 92% as singletons. The V gene's germline CDR1 is SQVTM and CDR2 ANQGSEA. The CDR3 loop spans 13 amino acids. The V end lost 7 bases, the J end lost 0 bases, and 13 bases lay between the germline ends. This clone was counted a single time. The V call is TRBV29-1, the J call TRBJ2-7; D is unresolved. This clonotype originated in a woman aged 25 to 39 with COVID-19, enrolled during active disease. The sample taken for sequencing was peripheral blood. The CDR3 bases are TGCAGCGCTCTCGGCGGCGTCTCCTACGAGCAGTACTTC. Its protein product is CSALGGVSYEQYF.